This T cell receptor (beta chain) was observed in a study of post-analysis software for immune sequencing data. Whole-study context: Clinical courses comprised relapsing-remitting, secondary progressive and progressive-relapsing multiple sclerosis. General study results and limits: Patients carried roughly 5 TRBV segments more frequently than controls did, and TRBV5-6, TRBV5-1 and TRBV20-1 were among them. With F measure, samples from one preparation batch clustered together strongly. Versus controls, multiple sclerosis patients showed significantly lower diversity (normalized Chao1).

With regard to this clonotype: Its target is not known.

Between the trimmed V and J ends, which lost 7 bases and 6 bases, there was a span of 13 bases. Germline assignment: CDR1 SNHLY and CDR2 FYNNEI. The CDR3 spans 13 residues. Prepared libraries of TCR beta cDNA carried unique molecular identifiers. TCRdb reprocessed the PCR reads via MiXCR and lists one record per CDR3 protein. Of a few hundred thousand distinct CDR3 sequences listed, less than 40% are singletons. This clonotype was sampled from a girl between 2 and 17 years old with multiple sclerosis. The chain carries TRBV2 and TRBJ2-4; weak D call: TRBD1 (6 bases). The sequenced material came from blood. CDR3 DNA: TGTGCCAGCAAGGACAGTCCGCTAAACATTCAGTACTTC. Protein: CASKDSPLNIQYF.